One sample yielded the 20 T cell receptor beta chains listed below, sequenced in a study of radiation and T cells in renal cell carcinoma. Assay: immunoSEQ multiplex PCR; the TCRdb copy retains only in-frame clones and omits some. The sample has 90,000 to 100,000 clones, 75% to 85% seen once. The sample's time point: blood 4 weeks post-SBRT, at nephrectomy. Treatment in this sample: 15 Gy SBRT to primary tumor, nephrectomy 4 weeks later. Here the sequenced sample was blood, taken from a patient whose treatment included radiotherapy and nephrectomy. These receptors were collected from a man aged 55 to 70 with renal cell carcinoma.

The chain employs TRBV6-4 and TRBJ1-5; 8 positions agree with TRBD1. Germline V gene lookup returns CDR1 MRHNA and CDR2 SNTAGT. This CDR3 has 15 residues. J lost 5 bases, V lost 4 bases, and 7 bases had no gene match. CDR3 residues: CASSVTGEGYQPQHF. DNA of the CDR3: TGTGCCAGCAGTGTGACAGGGGAAGGGTATCAGCCCCAGCATTTT.

The CDR3: CASRRGQKGAGGPQYTDTQYF. Written as DNA, the CDR3 is TGCGCCAGCAGGAGGGGACAAAAGGGAGCGGGAGGGCCCCAATACACAGATACGCAGTATTTT. The chain links TRBV5-1 to TRBJ2-3, with 10 bases lining up with TRBD2. This CDR3 is built from 21 residues. Germline loops: CDR1 SGHRS, CDR2 YFSETQ. V dropped 5 bases and J dropped 2; count of bases not matched to a gene: 23.

This clone was counted between two and nine times. V and J are TRBV28 and TRBJ1-5; no firm D call. Germline CDR1 reads MDHEN; CDR2 reads SYDVKM. CDR3 length: 12 residues. V gave up 4 bases and J gave up 7 bases, with 8 bases separating them. CDR3 region: CASSSGSQPQHF. The CDR3 DNA reads as TGTGCCAGCAGTTCAGGTTCCCAGCCCCAGCATTTT.

This chain links TRBV28 with TRBJ2-1; 10 bases align to TRBD1. The germline CDR1 and CDR2 sequences are MDHEN and SYDVKM. The CDR3 has 15 residues. The V gene end was trimmed by 8 bases and the J gene end by 7 bases; junction bases not matched to a gene: 11. The CDR3 loop reads CASEVPGQGLNEQFF. CDR3 sequence (DNA): TGTGCCAGCGAAGTTCCGGGACAGGGGCTTAATGAGCAGTTCTTC. The whole variable domain, remainder taken from reference TRBV28 and TRBJ2-1, is DVKVTQSSRYLVKRTGEKVFLECVQDMDHENMFWYRQDPGLGLRLIYFSYDVKMKEKGDIPEGYSVSREKKERFSLILESASTNQTSMYLCASEVPGQGLNEQFFGPGTRLTVL.

This clone has just one count. The rearrangement joins TRBV10-1 to TRBJ2-7; 8 bases agree with TRBD2. After removal of 2 bases from V and 6 bases from J, the junction contained 6 bases not matched to a gene. Germline CDR1 and CDR2: WNHNN and SYGVQD (reference sequence). The CDR3 extends over 14 amino acids. The CDR3 loop reads CASSETGLAGEQYF. The CDR3 nucleotides are TGCGCCAGCAGTGAGACAGGGCTAGCGGGCGAGCAGTACTTC.

The gene calls are TRBV4-1 and TRBJ1-6; a weak D match, TRBD1 (6 bases). CDR1 is MGHRA, CDR2 YSYEKL, per germline. The CDR3 spans 15 residues. V was cut by 6 bases and J by 11 bases, with 20 bases left in between. The CDR3 DNA follows: TGCGCCAGCAGTGATACCGGGACAACCCCGACACCCCTCCACTTT. It specifies CASSDTGTTPTPLHF.

V usage is TRBV28 and J usage is TRBJ2-5; weak D call: TRBD2 (7 bases). CDR1 and CDR2 (germline): MDHEN, SYDVKM. This CDR3 comprises 15 residues. V lost 4 bases, J lost 4 bases, and 16 bases lay in between. In DNA, the CDR3 is TGTGCCAGCAGTTATTGGGGGCGGGAGCGAGAGACCCAGTACTTC. This encodes CASSYWGRERETQYF.

The J gene is TRBJ1-4, the V gene TRBV18, with 9 nucleotides matching TRBD1. The CDR3 is 15 amino acids. Germline trimming cut 0 bases from V and 7 bases from J; bases unmatched to any gene: 3. Germline assignment: CDR1 KGHSH and CDR2 LQKENI. The DNA of the CDR3 is TGTGCCAGCTCACCACCAATGGGACAGGGTGAAAAACTGTTTTTT. This encodes CASSPPMGQGEKLFF.

The chain is built from TRBV7-3 and TRBJ2-7; D is unclear. CDR3 size: 13 residues. V dropped 1 base and J dropped 0 bases, with 4 bases sitting between them. The germline V gene encodes CDR1 SGHTA and CDR2 FQGTGA. The CDR3 is CASSLSPSYEQYF. CDR3 in DNA: TGTGCCAGCAGCTTAAGCCCCTCCTACGAGCAGTACTTC.

The chain carries TRBV10-2 and TRBJ2-5; unclear D gene. V was shortened by 4 bases and J by 7 bases, with 7 bases between the two germline ends. Germline CDR1 reads WSHSY; CDR2 reads SAAADI. The CDR3 contains 11 residues. This chain's CDR3 is CASSGGATQYF. The CDR3, as DNA: TGCGCCAGCAGTGGGGGTGCGACCCAGTACTTC.

In this sample, this clone turned up a few times. The rearrangement joins TRBV4-1 to TRBJ2-3, with D perhaps TRBD2 (5 bases). This CDR3 is 17 amino acids long. The V gene lost 3 bases and the J gene lost 0 bases, with 16 bases spanning the gap. The germline V gene encodes CDR1 MGHRA and CDR2 YSYEKL. The CDR3, as DNA: TGCGCCAGCAGCCACCCGTATTCGACGGGAAGCACAGATACGCAGTATTTT. Its protein is CASSHPYSTGSTDTQYF.

The J gene is TRBJ1-1, the V gene TRBV4-2; 12 positions match TRBD1. The CDR3 extends over 15 amino acids. The V gene end was trimmed by 1 base and the J gene end by 4 bases; junction bases not matched to a gene: 1. The germline V gene has CDR1 LGHNA and CDR2 YNFKEQ. The CDR3 protein is CASSQGGQGATEAFF. The CDR3 nucleotides read TGTGCCAGCAGCCAAGGGGGACAGGGGGCCACTGAAGCTTTCTTT.

V and J are TRBV6-1 and TRBJ1-1; possibly TRBD1 for D (6 bases). The germline gives CDR1 MNHNS, CDR2 SASEGT. Trimming removed 10 bases at V and 0 bases at J, with 15 bases between. The CDR3 has 14 amino acids. The CDR3 reads CATNGQLMNTEAFF. The CDR3 nucleotides read TGTGCCACCAATGGACAGCTCATGAACACTGAAGCTTTCTTT.

The V call is TRBV15, the J call TRBJ1-2; 8 nucleotides align to TRBD1. The V segment lost 5 bases and the J segment 3 bases; nucleotides outside the gene matches: 11. The CDR3 length is 16 residues. Germline assignment: CDR1 LNHNV and CDR2 YYDKDF (reference sequence). CDR3 in amino acids: CATSPQRQGMHYGYTF. Written as DNA, the CDR3 is TGTGCCACCAGCCCTCAAAGACAGGGGATGCACTATGGCTACACCTTC.

In its sample, this clone was seen a few times. The chain recombines TRBV18 with TRBJ2-5, with 9 bases identical to TRBD1. The length of the CDR3 is 14 residues. Germline V CDR1 and CDR2: KGHSH, LQKENI. V lost 5 bases and J lost 5; bases outside the gene matches: 6. CDR3 amino acids: CASSEQGARETQYF. DNA of the CDR3: TGTGCCAGCTCAGAACAGGGGGCCCGGGAGACCCAGTACTTC.

The chain combines TRBV7-2 with TRBJ2-1, with TRBD1 identical over 8 bases. The V segment lost 4 bases and the J segment 7 bases; nucleotides outside the gene matches: 9. Germline values: CDR1 SGHTA, CDR2 FQGNSA. The CDR3 spans 15 residues. As DNA, the CDR3 is TGTGCCAGCAGCTATCACAGGGGGGTAAGAAATGAGCAGTTCTTC. This codes for CASSYHRGVRNEQFF.

Concerning this clone itself: It is unclear where the CDR3 begins or ends on the DNA, so no DNA is shown, and the CDR3 is as TCRdb lists it. The chain is built from TRBV7-9 and TRBJ2-7. In germline, CDR1 is SEHNR, CDR2 FQNEAQ (reference sequence). The CDR3 length equals 13 residues, ends included. The CDR3 spells CASSSSGPYEQYF.

The chain employs TRBV21-1 and TRBJ2-2; the DNA was not used to check the table's D call, TRBD1. TRBV21-1 is shown as a pseudogene. This CDR3 spans 17 amino acids. The CDR3 protein is CASSNKSETGNTGELFF. The CDR3 coding sequence is TGTGCCAGCAGCAATAAAAGTGAGACAGGGAACACCGGGGAGCTGTTTTTT.

V is TRBV25-1 and J is TRBJ1-1; unclear D gene. The CDR3 is made up of 13 amino acids. Trimming stripped 4 bases from V and 2 bases from J, with 8 bases between. The germline V gene has CDR1 MGHDK and CDR2 SYGVNS. CDR3 residues: CASSVSSNTEAFF. Written as DNA, the CDR3 is TGTGCCAGCAGTGTCTCCTCCAACACTGAAGCTTTCTTT.

CDR3: CASRLSDRSEAFF. In DNA, the CDR3 is TGTGCCAGCAGGCTATCGGACAGAAGTGAAGCTTTCTTT. The genes are TRBV6-4 and TRBJ1-1; D is possibly TRBD1 (6 bases). Germline loops: CDR1 MRHNA, CDR2 SNTAGT. This CDR3 comprises 13 residues. The V end was cut by 6 bases, the J end by 7 bases, with 15 bases between.